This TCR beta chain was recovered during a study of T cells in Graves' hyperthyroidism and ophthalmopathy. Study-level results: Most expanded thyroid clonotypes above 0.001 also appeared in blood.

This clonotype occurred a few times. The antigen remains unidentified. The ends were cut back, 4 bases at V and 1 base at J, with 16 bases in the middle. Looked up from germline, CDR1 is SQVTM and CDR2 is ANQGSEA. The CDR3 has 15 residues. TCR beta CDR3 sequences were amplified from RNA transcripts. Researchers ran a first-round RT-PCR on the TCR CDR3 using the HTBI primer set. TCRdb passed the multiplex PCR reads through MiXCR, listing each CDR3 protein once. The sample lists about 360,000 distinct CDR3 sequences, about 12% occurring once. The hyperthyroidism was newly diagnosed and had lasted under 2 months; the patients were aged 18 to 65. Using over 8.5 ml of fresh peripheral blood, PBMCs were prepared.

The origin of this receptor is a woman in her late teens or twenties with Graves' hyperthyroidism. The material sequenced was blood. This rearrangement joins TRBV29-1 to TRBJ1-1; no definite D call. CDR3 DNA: TGCAGCGTTGTTTGGTATGGCAGAGAGAACACTGAAGCTTTCTTT. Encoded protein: CSVVWYGRENTEAFF. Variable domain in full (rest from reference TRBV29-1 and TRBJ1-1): SAVISQKPSRDICQRGTSLTIQCQVDSQVTMMFWYRQQPGQSLTLIATANQGSEATYESGFVIDKFPISRPNLTFSTLTVSNMSPEDSSIYLCSVVWYGRENTEAFFGQGTRLTVV.